The count of the clone carrying this TCR beta chain is one. The sample belongs to a study of OX40 agonist ivuxolimab in advanced cancers. This CDR3 spans 16 amino acids. The V end was cut by 3 bases, the J end by 4 bases, with 13 bases between. Germline V gene data show CDR1 as LNHDA and CDR2 as SQIVND (reference sequence). Generated by immunoSEQ multiplex PCR, the TCRdb table keeps only in-frame clones and is missing some. The table lists around 41,000 clones, more than 70% of them singletons. The source is an adult with an advanced solid tumor such as melanoma, head and neck, liver or kidney cancer. This chain uses TRBV19 with TRBJ2-6; tentatively, D is TRBD1 or TRBD2 (5 bases each). This material consisted of CD4+ or CD8+ T cells sorted from blood, taken in a trial of the OX40 agonist ivuxolimab. The CDR3 loop reads CASSMGFGAGANVLTF. DNA for the CDR3: TGTGCCAGTAGTATGGGCTTCGGGGCCGGGGCCAACGTCCTGACTTTC.